Reported below is one T cell receptor beta chain. What it recognizes is unknown. The time point here: late sampling 161 to 241 days after vaccination in three convalescent patients. Treatment given: approximately 9-day PBMC culture with coronavirus spike peptide pools or control peptides (ViraFEST assay). These data belong to a study of vaccination and CD4 T cells after COVID-19. The Oncomine TCR Beta short-read assay was applied to DNA of cultured CD4+ T cells. TCRdb recomputed calls from the PCR reads with MiXCR, one row per CDR3 protein. The sample records some 23,000 distinct CDR3 sequences, around 28% being singletons. The material sequenced was CD4+ T cells from blood, cultured in vitro, taken about 7 months after SARS-CoV-2 vaccination. This clonotype was obtained from a human donor who had recovered from COVID-19.

The DNA of the CDR3 is TGTGCCAGTAGCGAGACTCGCACAGATACGCAGTATTTT. Translation gives CASSETRTDTQYF. This chain joins TRBV19 and TRBJ2-3; D gene uncertain. Germline CDR1 is LNHDA and CDR2 is SQIVND (reference sequence). CDR3 length equals 13 residues. Trimming removed 6 bases from V and 1 base from J, with 8 bases in between.